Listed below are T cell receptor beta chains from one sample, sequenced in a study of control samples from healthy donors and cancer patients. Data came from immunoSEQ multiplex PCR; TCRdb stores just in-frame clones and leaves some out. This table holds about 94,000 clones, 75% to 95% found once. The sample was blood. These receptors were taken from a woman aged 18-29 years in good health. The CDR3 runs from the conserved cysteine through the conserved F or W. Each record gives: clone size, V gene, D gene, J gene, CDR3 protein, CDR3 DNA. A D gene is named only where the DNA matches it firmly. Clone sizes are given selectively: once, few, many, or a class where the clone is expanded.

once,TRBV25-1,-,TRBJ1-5,CASSKFYSNQPQHF,TGTGCCAGCTCGAAGTTTTATAGCAATCAGCCCCAGCATTTT
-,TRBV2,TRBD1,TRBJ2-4,CASSDGTGGKNIQYF,TGTGCCAGCAGTGACGGGACAGGGGGCAAAAACATTCAGTACTTC
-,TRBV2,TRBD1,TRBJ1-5,CASSYARGQGWDQPQHF,TGTGCCAGCAGTTACGCCCGCGGACAGGGGTGGGATCAGCCCCAGCATTTT
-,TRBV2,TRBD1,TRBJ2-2,CASSETGGITGELFF,TGTGCCAGCAGTGAAACAGGGGGCATCACCGGGGAGCTGTTTTTT
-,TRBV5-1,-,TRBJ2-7,CASSLVVTGQEQYF,TGCGCCAGCAGCTTGGTCGTAACGGGGCAAGAGCAGTACTTC
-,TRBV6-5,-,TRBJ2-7,CASSYSAQLEQYF,TGTGCCAGCAGTTACTCCGCACAGCTCGAGCAGTACTTC
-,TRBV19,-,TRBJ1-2,CASSDLNYGYTF,TGTGCCAGCTCCGACCTTAACTATGGCTACACCTTC
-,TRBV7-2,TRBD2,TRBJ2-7,CASSRTAGNPYEQYF,TGTGCCAGCAGCCGTACAGCGGGAAACCCCTACGAGCAGTACTTC
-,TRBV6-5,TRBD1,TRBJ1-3,CASTLGQGAGNTIYF,TGTGCCAGCACCCTCGGACAGGGGGCTGGAAACACCATATATTTT
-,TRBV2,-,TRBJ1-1,CASSEISVAGAFF,TGTGCCAGCAGTGAAATATCGGTGGCAGGGGCTTTCTTT
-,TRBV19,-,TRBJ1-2,CASSKGQIGYYGYTF,TGTGCCAGTAGTAAGGGACAAATTGGTTACTATGGCTACACCTTC
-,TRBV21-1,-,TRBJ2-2,CARPGQEITGELFF,TGTGCCAGACCGGGACAGGAGATCACCGGGGAGCTGTTTTTT
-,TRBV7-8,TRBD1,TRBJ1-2,CASHRTGGTVVDGYTF,TGTGCCAGCCATAGAACAGGGGGCACTGTTGTAGATGGCTACACCTTC
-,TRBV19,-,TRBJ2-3,CASSLRPDTQYF,TGTGCCAGTAGTCTTCGGCCAGATACGCAGTATTTT
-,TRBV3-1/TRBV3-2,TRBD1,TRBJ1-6,CASSRGQGNSPLHF,TGTGCCAGCAGCCGGGGACAGGGGAATTCACCCCTCCACTTT
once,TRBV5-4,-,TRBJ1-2,CASSVPGVVSNYGYTF,TGTGCCAGCAGCGTTCCGGGGGTGGTTTCTAACTATGGCTACACCTTC
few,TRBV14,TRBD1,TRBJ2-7,CASSLILGQPYEQYF,TGTGCCAGCAGCCTGATACTGGGACAGCCCTACGAGCAGTACTTC
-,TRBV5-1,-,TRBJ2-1,CASSLQNNEQFF,TGCGCCAGCAGCTTACAGAACAATGAGCAGTTCTTC
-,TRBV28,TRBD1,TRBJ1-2,CASRYGTGEGYTF,TGTGCCAGCAGATACGGGACAGGGGAGGGCTACACCTTC
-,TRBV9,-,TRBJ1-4,CASSPGGGRENEKLFF,TGTGCCAGCAGCCCCGGGGGAGGGCGAGAAAATGAAAAACTGTTTTTT
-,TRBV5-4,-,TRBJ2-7,CASSLRGRSSYEQYF,TGTGCCAGCAGCTTGCGGGGTAGGAGCTCCTACGAGCAGTACTTC
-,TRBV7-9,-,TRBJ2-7,CASSPGGGYEQYF,TGTGCCAGCAGCCCGGGCGGAGGATACGAGCAGTACTTC
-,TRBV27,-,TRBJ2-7,CASTRGPIYEQYF,TGTGCCAGCACCAGGGGCCCTATCTACGAGCAGTACTTC
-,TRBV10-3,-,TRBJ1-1,CAISESNTEAFF,TGTGCCATCAGTGAGTCGAACACTGAAGCTTTCTTT
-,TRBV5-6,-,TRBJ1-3,CASSFEGIGNTIYF,TGTGCCAGCAGCTTCGAGGGGATCGGAAACACCATATATTTT
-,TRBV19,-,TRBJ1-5,CASSIDWENNQPQHF,TGTGCCAGTAGTATAGACTGGGAGAACAATCAGCCCCAGCATTTT
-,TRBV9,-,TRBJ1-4,CASSVTPTGKGEKLFF,TGTGCCAGCAGCGTCACCCCGACGGGGAAGGGTGAAAAACTGTTTTTT
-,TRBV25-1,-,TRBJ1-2,CASSEHRETNYGYTF,TGTGCCAGCAGTGAACACCGGGAAACTAACTATGGCTACACCTTC
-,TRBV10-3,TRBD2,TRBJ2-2,CATGTSGVENTGELFF,TGTGCCACCGGGACTAGCGGGGTTGAGAACACCGGGGAGCTGTTTTTT
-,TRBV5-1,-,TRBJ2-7,CASSLVGGTIPLEQYF,TGCGCCAGCAGCTTAGTCGGCGGGACAATCCCGCTCGAGCAGTACTTC
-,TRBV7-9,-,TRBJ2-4,CASSPGAENIQYF,TGTGCCAGCAGCCCAGGGGCTGAAAACATTCAGTACTTC
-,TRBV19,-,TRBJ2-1,CASSISAYEQFF,TGTGCCAGTAGTATTAGCGCGTATGAGCAGTTCTTC
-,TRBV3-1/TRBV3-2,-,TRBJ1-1,CASSLGPFSGGGTEAFF,TGTGCCAGCAGCCTGGGGCCATTCTCAGGAGGTGGGACTGAAGCTTTCTTT
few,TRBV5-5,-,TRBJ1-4,CASSRGSEGGGVSKLFF,TGTGCCAGCAGCCGAGGGTCGGAGGGAGGAGGGGTCTCAAAACTGTTTTTT
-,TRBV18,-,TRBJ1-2,CASSRGANYGYTF,TGTGCCAGCTCCCGAGGAGCTAACTATGGCTACACCTTC
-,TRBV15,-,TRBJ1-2,CATSRERSPGVTNYGYTF,TGTGCCACCAGCAGAGAACGGTCCCCAGGAGTTACTAACTATGGCTACACCTTC
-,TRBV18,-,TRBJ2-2,CASSPRRGAQITGELFF,TGTGCCAGCTCACCACGGCGAGGAGCGCAGATCACCGGGGAGCTGTTTTTT
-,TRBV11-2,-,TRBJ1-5,CASSRSGGGDQPQHF,TGTGCCAGCAGCCGCAGCGGCGGAGGAGATCAGCCCCAGCATTTT
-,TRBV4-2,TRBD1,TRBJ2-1,CASSQGTGGSYNEQFF,TGTGCCAGCAGCCAAGGAACAGGGGGCTCCTACAATGAGCAGTTCTTC
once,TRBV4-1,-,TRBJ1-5,CASSQSPGSHQPQHF,TGCGCCAGCAGCCAATCCCCCGGCAGCCATCAGCCCCAGCATTTT
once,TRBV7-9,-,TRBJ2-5,CASSLGSLDPPQYF,TGTGCCAGCAGCTTAGGGTCGCTAGATCCCCCCCAGTACTTC
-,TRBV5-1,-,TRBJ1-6,CASSLAGTGDSPLHF,TGCGCCAGCAGCTTGGCTGGGACGGGAGATTCACCCCTCCACTTT
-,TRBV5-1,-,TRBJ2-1,CASSFQDQHNEQFF,TGCGCCAGCAGCTTTCAGGACCAACACAATGAGCAGTTCTTC
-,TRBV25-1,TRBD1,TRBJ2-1,CASSGDRVNYNEQFF,TGTGCCAGCAGTGGTGACAGGGTCAACTACAATGAGCAGTTCTTC
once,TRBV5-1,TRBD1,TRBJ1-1,CASTRQGNTEAFF,TGCGCCAGCACACGACAGGGCAACACTGAAGCTTTCTTT
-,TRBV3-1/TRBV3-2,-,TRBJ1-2,CASSLGGGGYTF,TGTGCCAGCAGCTTGGGGGGAGGTGGCTACACCTTC
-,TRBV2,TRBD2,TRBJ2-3,CASIMGLGSDTQYF,TGTGCCAGCATAATGGGACTAGGCTCAGATACGCAGTATTTT
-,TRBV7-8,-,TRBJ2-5,CASSPATETQYF,TGTGCCAGCAGCCCCGCAACAGAGACCCAGTACTTC
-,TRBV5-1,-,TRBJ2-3,CASSLAGRGTDTQYF,TGCGCCAGCAGCTTGGCGGGCAGGGGCACAGATACGCAGTATTTT
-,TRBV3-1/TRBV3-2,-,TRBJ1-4,CASSQGGNEKLFF,TGTGCCAGCAGCCAAGGTGGTAATGAAAAACTGTTTTTT
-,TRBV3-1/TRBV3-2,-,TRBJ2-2,CASSQGGELFF,TGTGCCAGCAGCCAAGGCGGGGAGCTGTTTTTT
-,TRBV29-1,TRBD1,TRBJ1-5,CSVRTGDQPQHF,TGCAGCGTACGGACAGGGGATCAGCCCCAGCATTTT
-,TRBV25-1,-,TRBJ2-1,CASSLTGLDEQFF,TGTGCCAGCAGTCTAACAGGGCTGGATGAGCAGTTCTTC